One T cell receptor (beta chain) is described in this entry. This sample is drawn from a study of identical twins. Germline CDR1 SGHRS, CDR2 YFSETQ. J lost 2 bases, V lost 0 bases, and 4 bases had no gene match. The CDR3 loop spans 17 amino acids. Using its own MiXCR run on the 5' RACE reads, TCRdb lists one record per CDR3 protein. The sample holds a few hundred thousand distinct CDR3 sequences, approximately 8.8% seen once. Sequencing was done on a sample of naive T cells sorted from blood. The V gene is TRBV5-1, the J gene TRBJ2-6; TRBD1 matches at 8 bases. This clonotype originated in a woman aged 45-60 years in good health. The CDR3 here is CASSLDIQGAGANVLTF. In DNA form, the CDR3 reads TGCGCCAGCAGCTTGGATATACAGGGGGCTGGGGCCAACGTCCTGACTTTC.